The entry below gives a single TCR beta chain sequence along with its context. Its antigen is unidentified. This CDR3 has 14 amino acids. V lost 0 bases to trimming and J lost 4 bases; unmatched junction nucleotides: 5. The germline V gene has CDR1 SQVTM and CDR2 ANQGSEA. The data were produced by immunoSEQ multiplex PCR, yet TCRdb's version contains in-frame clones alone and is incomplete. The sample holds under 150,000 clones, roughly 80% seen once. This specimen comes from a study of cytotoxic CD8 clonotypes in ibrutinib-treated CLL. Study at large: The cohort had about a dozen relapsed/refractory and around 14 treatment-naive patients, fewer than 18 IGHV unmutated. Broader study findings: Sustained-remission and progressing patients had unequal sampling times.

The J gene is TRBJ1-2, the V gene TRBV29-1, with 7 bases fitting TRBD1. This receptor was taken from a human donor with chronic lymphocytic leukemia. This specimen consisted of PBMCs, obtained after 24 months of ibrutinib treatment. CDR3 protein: CSVEDLKGAYGYTF. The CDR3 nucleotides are TGCAGCGTTGAAGATCTCAAGGGGGCCTATGGCTACACCTTC.